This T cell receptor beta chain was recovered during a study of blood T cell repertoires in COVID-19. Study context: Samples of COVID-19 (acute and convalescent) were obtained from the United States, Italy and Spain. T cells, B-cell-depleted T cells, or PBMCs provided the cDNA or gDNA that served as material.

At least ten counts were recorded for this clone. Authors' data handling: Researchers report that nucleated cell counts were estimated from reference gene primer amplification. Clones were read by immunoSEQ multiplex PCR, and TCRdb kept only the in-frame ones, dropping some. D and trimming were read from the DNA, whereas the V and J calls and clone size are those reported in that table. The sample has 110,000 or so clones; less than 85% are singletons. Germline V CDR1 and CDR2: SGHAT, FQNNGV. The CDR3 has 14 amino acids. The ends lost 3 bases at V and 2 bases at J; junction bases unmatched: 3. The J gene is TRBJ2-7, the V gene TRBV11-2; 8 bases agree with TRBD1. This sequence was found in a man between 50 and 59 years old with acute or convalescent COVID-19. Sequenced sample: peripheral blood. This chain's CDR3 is CASSFPGGPYEQYF. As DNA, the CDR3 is TGTGCCAGCAGCTTCCCAGGGGGCCCCTACGAGCAGTACTTC.